The 23 T cell receptor beta chains below were found in one sample sequenced in a study of T cell responses to AZD1222 COVID-19 vaccine. TCRdb keeps only in-frame clones here, not all; method: immunoSEQ multiplex PCR. The sample has 160,000 or so clones; more than 80% are singletons. This specimen consisted of peripheral blood, obtained 28 days after the second dose of the MenACWY control vaccine. Receptors originate from an adult who received the MenACWY meningococcal vaccine as a control.

This sequence joins TRBV6-2 or TRBV6-3 and TRBJ2-1, with TRBD1 matching 7 bases. V was clipped by 4 bases and J by 7 bases; unmatched bases: 10. The germline V gene encodes CDR1 MNHEY and CDR2 SVGEGT. This CDR3 has 15 amino acids. As DNA, the CDR3 is TGTGCCAGCAGTTGGGCCGGGACAGCTTATAATGAGCAGTTCTTC. Translated, it gives CASSWAGTAYNEQFF.

This clone has more than one count but fewer than ten. The gene calls are TRBV7-9 and TRBJ1-2; D is uncertain. This CDR3 spans 10 amino acids. Looked up from germline, CDR1 is SEHNR and CDR2 is FQNEAQ (reference sequence). V was clipped by 6 bases and J by 14 bases, with 13 bases between them. The CDR3 sequence: CASRLDPITF. The CDR3 DNA is TGTGCCAGCAGATTGGACCCTATAACCTTC.

This CDR3 is CATSRDTGNQPQHF. CDR3 in DNA: TGTGCCACCAGCAGAGACACGGGCAATCAGCCCCAGCATTTT. V usage is TRBV15 and J usage is TRBJ1-5; no reliable D call. Germline CDR1 is LNHNV and CDR2 is YYDKDF (reference sequence). The ends were cut back, 0 bases at V and 2 bases at J, with 5 bases in the middle. The CDR3 runs 14 residues.

V is TRBV2 and J is TRBJ1-6; D remains ambiguous. Germline V gives CDR1 SNHLY, CDR2 FYNNEI. This CDR3 contains 14 residues. The V gene lost 4 bases and the J gene lost 8 bases, with 12 bases spanning the gap. The chain's CDR3 is CASSVRFGDSPLHF. CDR3 bases: TGTGCCAGCAGTGTCAGGTTTGGGGATTCACCCCTCCACTTT.

This clone was observed a handful of times. The J gene is TRBJ1-1, the V gene TRBV7-9; no reliable D call. The CDR3 has 13 amino acids. Between the trimmed V and J ends, which lost 2 bases and 7 bases, there was a span of 11 bases. CDR1 is SEHNR, CDR2 FQNEAQ, per germline (reference sequence). Written as DNA, the CDR3 is TGTGCCAGCAGCTTAAGGCGCCAGGATGAAGCTTTCTTT. This encodes CASSLRRQDEAFF.

DNA for the CDR3: TGTGCCAGCAGCTTCGGACAGGGGCAAAATCAGCCCCAGCATTTT. Its protein is CASSFGQGQNQPQHF. The gene calls are TRBV7-9 and TRBJ1-5, with 9 bases identical to TRBD1. The germline CDR1 and CDR2 sequences are SEHNR and FQNEAQ (reference sequence). After removal of 3 bases from V and 4 bases from J, the junction contained 4 bases not matched to a gene. This CDR3 is 15 amino acids long.

CDR3 amino acids: CASSLNGWATNEKLFF. Here the CDR3 DNA reads TGTGCCAGCAGCTTAAACGGGTGGGCAACTAATGAAAAACTGTTTTTT. J is TRBJ1-4 and V is TRBV7-2, with D unclear. CDR1 SGHTA and CDR2 FQGNSA come from the germline V gene. There are 16 residues in the CDR3. Trimming removed 2 bases from V and 0 bases from J, with 10 bases in between.

V and J are TRBV18 and TRBJ2-7; 12 bases are a match to TRBD2. After removal of 3 bases from V and 7 bases from J, the junction contained 4 bases not matched to a gene. Germline assignment: CDR1 KGHSH and CDR2 LQKENI. This CDR3 spans 14 amino acids. The CDR3 is CASSPGLAGREQYF. CDR3 DNA sequence: TGTGCCAGCTCACCTGGACTAGCGGGACGAGAGCAGTACTTC.

DNA of the CDR3: TGTGCCAGCAGTCCCTCCTGGGGGGACTACGAGCAGTACTTC. It translates to CASSPSWGDYEQYF. The V and J genes are TRBV5-4 and TRBJ2-7, with D possibly TRBD2 on 6 matching bases. Germline V gene lookup returns CDR1 SGHNT and CDR2 YYREEE (reference sequence). The CDR3 covers 14 residues. V lost 5 bases and J 3 bases, leaving 15 bases between the germline ends. The full variable domain, completed using reference TRBV5-4 and TRBJ2-7, is ETGVTQSPTHLIKTRGQQVTLRCSSQSGHNTVSWYQQALGQGPQFIFQYYREEENGRGNFPPRFSGLQFPNYSSELNVNALELDDSALYLCASSPSWGDYEQYFGPGTRLTVT.

The V and J genes are TRBV4-2 and TRBJ1-2, with D possibly being TRBD1 (5 bases). The CDR3 loop spans 16 amino acids. Per the germline V gene, CDR1 is LGHNA and CDR2 is YNFKEQ. V shed 1 base and J shed 3 bases, with 15 bases lying between them. In DNA form, the CDR3 reads TGTGCCAGCAGCCAAGTAAGAGGGGAGGGTGACTATGGCTACACCTTC. As protein: CASSQVRGEGDYGYTF.

The CDR3 nucleotides read TGCGCCAGCACTTCCAGGCCAGGTTCACCCCTCCACTTT. This encodes CASTSRPGSPLHF. This sequence joins TRBV10-1 and TRBJ1-6; D gene uncertain. Germline CDR1 reads WNHNN; CDR2 reads SYGVQD (reference sequence). CDR3 length equals 13 residues. V was cut by 7 bases and J by 9 bases, with 13 bases left in between.

CDR3 coding DNA: TGTGCCAGCAGCCAAAGAGGGGTGAACAATGAGCAGTTCTTC. Its protein is CASSQRGVNNEQFF. The rearrangement joins TRBV3-1 (or the pseudogene TRBV3-2) to TRBJ2-1; D possibly uses TRBD1 or TRBD2 (5 bases each). Germline V CDR1 and CDR2: LGHDT, YNNKEL (reference sequence). V shed 2 bases and J shed 5 bases, with 10 bases lying between them. The CDR3 loop spans 14 amino acids.

The sample holds one count of this clone. The chain has TRBV14 and TRBJ1-4; D is perhaps TRBD1 (5 bases). Trimming pared 2 bases from V and 6 bases from J, leaving 22 bases between. Looked up from germline, CDR1 is SGHDN and CDR2 is FVKESK. This CDR3 region has 18 residues. The CDR3 sequence is CASSQMVSGRASDEKLFF. The CDR3 DNA follows: TGTGCCAGCAGCCAAATGGTTTCAGGGCGCGCGAGTGATGAAAAACTGTTTTTT.

The rearrangement uses TRBV19 and TRBJ1-5; 10 nucleotides match TRBD1. Germline assignment: CDR1 LNHDA and CDR2 SQIVND (reference sequence). CDR3 size: 19 residues. After removal of 2 bases from V and 4 bases from J, the junction contained 14 bases not matched to a gene. DNA for the CDR3: TGTGCCAGTAGTATAAGAGTGGGAGACAGGGGGCGTGTAAATCAGCCCCAGCATTTT. Its protein product is CASSIRVGDRGRVNQPQHF.

The genes are TRBV5-1 and TRBJ2-1; the D gene could be TRBD1 or TRBD2 (6 bases each). Trimming pared 9 bases from V and 1 base from J, leaving 14 bases between. Germline V gives CDR1 SGHRS, CDR2 YFSETQ. CDR3 length: 14 amino acids. CDR3 sequence reads: CATGGGGSYNEQFF. The CDR3 DNA reads TGCGCCACCGGAGGGGGAGGTTCCTACAATGAGCAGTTCTTC.

This sequence joins TRBV5-1 and TRBJ1-1, with unresolved D. V dropped 9 bases and J dropped 5 bases, with 11 bases sitting between them. The CDR3 has 11 amino acids. Looked up from germline, CDR1 is SGHRS and CDR2 is YFSETQ. The CDR3 DNA is TGCGCCATCTTAATCGGAACTGAAGCTTTCTTT. Translating it yields CAILIGTEAFF. Using reference TRBV5-1 and TRBJ1-1 for the parts outside the CDR3, the full variable domain is KAGVTQTPRYLIKTRGQQVTLSCSPISGHRSVSWYQQTPGQGLQFLFEYFSETQRNKGNFPGRFSGRQFSNSRSEMNVSTLELGDSALYLCAILIGTEAFFGQGTRLTVV.

The rearrangement links TRBV6-1 to TRBJ1-5, with D tentatively TRBD1 (5 bases). CDR3 length: 14 amino acids. Trimming removed 2 bases at V and 3 bases at J, with 8 bases between. The germline V gene encodes CDR1 MNHNS and CDR2 SASEGT. The CDR3 DNA reads as TGTGCCAGCAGTGAATGGGGGACCAATCAGCCCCAGCATTTT. It is translated as CASSEWGTNQPQHF.

This chain joins TRBV27 and TRBJ2-7; TRBD2 is a possible D gene (5 bases). The CDR3 sequence is 14 residues long. With 3 bases removed from V and 2 bases from J, the gap between germline ends came to 11 bases. Germline CDR1 is MNHEY and CDR2 is SMNVEV (reference sequence). The CDR3 DNA sequence: TGTGCCAGCAGTTTGGACTCACTTACCTACGAGCAGTACTTC. It yields the protein CASSLDSLTYEQYF.

The rearrangement joins TRBV7-2 to TRBJ2-7; possible D gene TRBD1, 6 bases. Germline loops: CDR1 SGHTA, CDR2 FQGNSA. The germline V and J ends were trimmed by 1 base and 5 bases, with 9 bases remaining between them. This CDR3 is 13 amino acids long. The CDR3 sequence: CASSLDRDHEQYF. Here the CDR3 DNA reads TGTGCCAGCAGCTTAGACAGGGACCACGAGCAGTACTTC.

This sequence joins TRBV21-1 and TRBJ2-7; no check of the table's D call, TRBD1, against the DNA was made. TRBV21-1 constitutes a pseudogene. This CDR3 is built from 16 residues. CDR3 protein: CASSGPGRTETYEQYF. CDR3 coding DNA: TGTGCCAGCAGCGGCCCCGGAAGGACAGAAACCTACGAGCAGTACTTC.

This sequence joins TRBV11-2 and TRBJ2-5; D is perhaps TRBD1 (5 bases). The V gene's germline CDR1 is SGHAT and CDR2 FQNNGV. V was shortened by 5 bases and J by 1 base, with 14 bases between the two germline ends. CDR3 length: 15 residues. As DNA, the CDR3 is TGTGCCAGCAGCCGACAGCCCCGTCGCCAAGAGACCCAGTACTTC. The encoded protein is CASSRQPRRQETQYF.

This clone was counted ten times or more. The chain links TRBV4-1 to TRBJ2-1, with D unresolved. The CDR3 runs 15 residues. The ends were cut back, 2 bases at V and 2 bases at J, with 10 bases in the middle. Looked up from germline, CDR1 is MGHRA and CDR2 is YSYEKL. The CDR3: CASSQIELTYNEQFF. The CDR3 DNA sequence: TGCGCCAGCAGCCAAATTGAGCTTACCTACAATGAGCAGTTCTTC.

The chain is built from TRBV7-9 and TRBJ1-4; no clear D. Trimming took 6 bases from V and 7 from J, leaving 15 bases between them. The CDR3 is made up of 14 amino acids. Germline V gives CDR1 SEHNR, CDR2 FQNEAQ (reference sequence). This chain's CDR3 is CASSMEWEGEKLFF. CDR3 DNA sequence: TGTGCCAGCAGTATGGAGTGGGAGGGTGAAAAACTGTTTTTT.